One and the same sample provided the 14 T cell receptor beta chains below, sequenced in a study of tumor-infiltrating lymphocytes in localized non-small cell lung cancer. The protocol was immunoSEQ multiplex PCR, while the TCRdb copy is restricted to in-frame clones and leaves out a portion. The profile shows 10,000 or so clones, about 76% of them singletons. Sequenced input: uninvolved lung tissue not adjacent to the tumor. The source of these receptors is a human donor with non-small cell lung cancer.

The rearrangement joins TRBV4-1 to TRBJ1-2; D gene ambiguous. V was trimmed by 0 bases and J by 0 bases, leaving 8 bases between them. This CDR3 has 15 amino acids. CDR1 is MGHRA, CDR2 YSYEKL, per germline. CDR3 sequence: CASSQEVGANYGYTF. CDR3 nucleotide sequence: TGCGCCAGCAGCCAAGAGGTCGGTGCTAACTATGGCTACACCTTC.

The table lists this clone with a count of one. The CDR3 coding sequence is TGTGCCAGCAGTTTGCGTGTAAGGAATTCACCCCTCCACTTT. This encodes CASSLRVRNSPLHF. The rearrangement links TRBV28 to TRBJ1-6; D remains ambiguous. From germline, CDR1 is MDHEN and CDR2 SYDVKM. This CDR3 has 14 amino acids. V lost 3 bases, J lost 7 bases, and 10 bases lay in between.

CDR3 in DNA: TGTGCCAGCAGGGACAGGGGGCGCATGGGGGAGACCCAGTACTTC. It is translated as CASRDRGRMGETQYF. This rearrangement joins TRBV6-1 to TRBJ2-5, with 11 bases identical to TRBD1. The V segment lost 6 bases and the J segment 5 bases; nucleotides outside the gene matches: 8. Germline CDR1 and CDR2: MNHNS and SASEGT. This CDR3 is 15 amino acids long.

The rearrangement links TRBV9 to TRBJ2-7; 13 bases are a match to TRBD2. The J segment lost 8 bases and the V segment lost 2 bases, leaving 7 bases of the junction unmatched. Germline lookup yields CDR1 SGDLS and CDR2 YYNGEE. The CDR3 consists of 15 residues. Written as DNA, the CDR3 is TGTGCCAGCAGCGTTTCCGGGACTAGCGGGAACAAGCAGTACTTC. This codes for CASSVSGTSGNKQYF.

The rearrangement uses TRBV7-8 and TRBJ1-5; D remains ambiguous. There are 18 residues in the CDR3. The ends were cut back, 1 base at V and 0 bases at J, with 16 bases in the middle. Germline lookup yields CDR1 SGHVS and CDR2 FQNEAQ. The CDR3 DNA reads TGTGCCAGCAGCTTAGATCTAAGTGTAACAATTAGCAATCAGCCCCAGCATTTT. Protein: CASSLDLSVTISNQPQHF.

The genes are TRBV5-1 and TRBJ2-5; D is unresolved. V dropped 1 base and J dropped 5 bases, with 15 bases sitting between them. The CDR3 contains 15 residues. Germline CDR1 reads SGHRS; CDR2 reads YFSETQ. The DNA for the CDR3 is TGCGCCAGCAGCTTGTTTAGCTGGGGTGGGGAGACCCAGTACTTC. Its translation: CASSLFSWGGETQYF.

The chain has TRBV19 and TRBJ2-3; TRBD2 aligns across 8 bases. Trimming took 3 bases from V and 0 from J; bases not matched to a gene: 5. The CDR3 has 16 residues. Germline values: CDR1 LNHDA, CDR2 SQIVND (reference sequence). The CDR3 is CASSIGGAPSTDTQYF. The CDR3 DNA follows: TGTGCCAGTAGTATCGGGGGGGCCCCTAGCACAGATACGCAGTATTTT.

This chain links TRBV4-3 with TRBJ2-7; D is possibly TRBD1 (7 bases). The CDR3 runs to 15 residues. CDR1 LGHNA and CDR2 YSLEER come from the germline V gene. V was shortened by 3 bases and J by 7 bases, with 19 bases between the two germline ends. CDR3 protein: CASSHPGGGSWEQYF. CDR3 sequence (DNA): TGCGCCAGCAGCCATCCCGGAGGGGGCTCGTGGGAGCAGTACTTC.

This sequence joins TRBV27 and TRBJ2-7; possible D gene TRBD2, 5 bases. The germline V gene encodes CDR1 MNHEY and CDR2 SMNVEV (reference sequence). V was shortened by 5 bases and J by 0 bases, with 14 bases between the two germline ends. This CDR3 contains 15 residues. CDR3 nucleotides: TGTGCCAGCAGTACCCGCGGGCTGTACTCCTACGAGCAGTACTTC. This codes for CASSTRGLYSYEQYF.

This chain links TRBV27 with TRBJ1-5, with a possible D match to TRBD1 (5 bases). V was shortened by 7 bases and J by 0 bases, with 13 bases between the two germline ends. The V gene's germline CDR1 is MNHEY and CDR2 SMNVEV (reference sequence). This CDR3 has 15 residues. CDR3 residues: CASKRDGYSNQPQHF. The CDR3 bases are TGTGCCAGCAAAAGGGACGGCTATAGCAATCAGCCCCAGCATTTT.

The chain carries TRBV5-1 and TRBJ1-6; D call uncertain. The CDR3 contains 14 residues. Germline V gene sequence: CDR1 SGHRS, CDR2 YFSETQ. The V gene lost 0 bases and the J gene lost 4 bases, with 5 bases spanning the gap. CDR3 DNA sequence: TGCGCCAGCAGCTTGGAGGCTTATAATTCACCCCTCCACTTT. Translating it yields CASSLEAYNSPLHF.

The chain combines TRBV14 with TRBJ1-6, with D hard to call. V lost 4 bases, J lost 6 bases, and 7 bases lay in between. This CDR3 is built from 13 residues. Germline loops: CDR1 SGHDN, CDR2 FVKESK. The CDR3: CASSLSLNSPLHF. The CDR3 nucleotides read TGTGCCAGCAGCCTTAGTCTTAATTCACCCCTCCACTTT. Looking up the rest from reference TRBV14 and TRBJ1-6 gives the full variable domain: EAGVTQFPSHSVIEKGQTVTLRCDPISGHDNLYWYRRVMGKEIKFLLHFVKESKQDESGMPNNRFLAERTGGTYSTLKVQPAELEDSGVYFCASSLSLNSPLHFGNGTRLTVT.

CDR3 residues: CSGRKGSNEQFF. CDR3 coding DNA: TGCAGTGGGAGAAAGGGTTCGAATGAGCAGTTCTTC. V and J are TRBV29-1 and TRBJ2-1; TRBD2 might be the D (5 bases). The CDR3 contains 12 residues. CDR1 and CDR2 (germline): SQVTM, ANQGSEA.

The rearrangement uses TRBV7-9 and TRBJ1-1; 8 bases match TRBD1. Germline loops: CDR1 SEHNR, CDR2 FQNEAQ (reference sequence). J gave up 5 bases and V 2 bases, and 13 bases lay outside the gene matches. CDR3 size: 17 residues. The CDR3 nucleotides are TGTGCCAGCAGCTTACAAGGGACAGGCGGGGCAGGGACTGAAGCTTTCTTT. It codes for CASSLQGTGGAGTEAFF.